This T cell receptor (beta chain) was profiled in a study of identical twins. Study-wide results and limits: Within monozygotic twins, out-of-frame TCR alpha sharing was underestimated by the models. Invariant MAIT and iNKT cells are populations that could partly confound zero-insertion analyses.

Via MiXCR, TCRdb re-called the 5' RACE reads, giving one row per CDR3 protein. The sample contains approximately 620,000 distinct CDR3 sequences, around 8.3% of which appear only once. This clonotype was seen more than once but under ten times. The antigen remains undetermined. This CDR3 region has 16 residues. V lost 6 bases, J lost 3 bases, and 18 bases lay in between. Germline V CDR1 and CDR2: MNHNS, SASEGT. These data are also associated with another study on yellow fever vaccine responses in identical twins.

The source is a woman under 30 in good health. The genes are TRBV6-1 and TRBJ2-1; the D gene is possibly TRBD1 (6 bases). The sample comprised PBMCs. CDR3 in amino acids: CASSRTGSKGYNEQFF. The CDR3 bases are TGTGCCAGCAGCCGCACAGGGTCCAAGGGCTACAATGAGCAGTTCTTC.